These T cell receptor beta chains were read from a single sample in a study of T cell changes during pregnancy in multiple sclerosis. Repertoires were generated with immunoSEQ multiplex PCR, while TCRdb's copy carries only in-frame clones and drops some. The data contain 80,000 or so clones, around 94% of them singletons. Here the sequenced sample was peripheral blood, taken in the second trimester of pregnancy. These receptors came from a female donor in good health, enrolled as a control in a pregnancy study. The CDR3 runs from the conserved cysteine through the conserved F or W. D genes are given only for firm matches. Where a row states a size, it is once, few, many or the class of an expanded clone; other rows omit it.

TRBJ2-7 | NA | NA | TRBV27 | TGTGCCAGCAGGACGGAGTACGAGCAGTACTTC | CASRTEYEQYF
TRBJ1-3 | once | TRBD1 | TRBV10-3 | TGTGCCATCAGTGAGTCCCAGCAGGGGGCTGGAAACACCATATATTTT | CAISESQQGAGNTIYF
TRBJ2-3 | NA | TRBD2 | TRBV18 | TGTGCCAGCTCATCAACTAGCGGGAGTAAAGATACGCAGTATTTT | CASSSTSGSKDTQYF
TRBJ2-5 | NA | NA | TRBV28 | TGTGCCAGCAGTTTGGGGCCACGGGAGACCCAGTACTTC | CASSLGPRETQYF
TRBJ2-7 | NA | TRBD1 | TRBV2 | TGTGCCAGCATGGACAGGGTGGGCCAGTACTTC | CASMDRVGQYF
TRBJ1-1 | NA | NA | TRBV5-1 | TGCGCCAGCAGCTTGACAGGGACGAACACTGAAGCTTTCTTT | CASSLTGTNTEAFF
TRBJ1-2 | NA | NA | TRBV28 | TGTGCCAGCAGTTTCGGAGGGAGCGATGGCTACACCTTC | CASSFGGSDGYTF
TRBJ2-7 | NA | TRBD2 | TRBV7-9 | TGTGCCAGCAGCCCAACACTAGCGGGGTACGAGCAGTACTTC | CASSPTLAGYEQYF
TRBJ2-1 | NA | TRBD2 | TRBV5-1 | TGCGCCAGCAGCTCCGCTAGCGGGAGCTCCTACAATGAGCAGTTCTTC | CASSSASGSSYNEQFF
TRBJ1-2 | NA | TRBD1 | TRBV6-5 | TGTGCCAGCAGTTCCACAGACAGGGCTAACTATGGCTACACCTTC | CASSSTDRANYGYTF
TRBJ1-1 | NA | NA | TRBV20-1 | TGCAGTGCCGCACGGACGGAGGGAGCTTTCTTT | CSAARTEGAFF
TRBJ2-4 | NA | NA | TRBV28 | TGTGCCAGCAGTCAAACTGCCGGGACATACCGAATAGCCAAAAACATTCAGTACTTC | CASSQTAGTYRIAKNIQYF
TRBJ1-2 | once | NA | TRBV6-1 | TGTGCCAGCAGTGAAGTAGCAGGGTGGGACTATGGCTACACCTTC | CASSEVAGWDYGYTF
TRBJ1-1 | NA | NA | TRBV2 | TGTGCCAGCAGTGAAATAGGATGGGCAGGGTTCATGAACACTGAAGCTTTCTTT | CASSEIGWAGFMNTEAFF
TRBJ2-7 | NA | NA | TRBV6-5 | TGTGCCAGCAGCAGAACGGGACATTCCTACGAGCAGTACTTC | CASSRTGHSYEQYF
TRBJ2-6 | NA | NA | TRBV29-1 | TGCAGCGTTGAGCTATCTAGTTCCAACGTCCTGACTTTC | CSVELSSSNVLTF
TRBJ2-5 | once | NA | TRBV7-7 | TGTGCTAGCAGCTTAGTTTCAGGCGAGACCCAGTACTTC | CASSLVSGETQYF
TRBJ1-4 | NA | TRBD1 | TRBV7-9 | TGTGCCAGCAGCTTGGGGACGACAGGGGGAGTGGAAAAACTGTTTTTT | CASSLGTTGGVEKLFF
TRBJ2-7 | NA | NA | TRBV5-1 | TGCGCCAGCAGCCTCCTAGCTACCTACGAGCAGTACTTC | CASSLLATYEQYF